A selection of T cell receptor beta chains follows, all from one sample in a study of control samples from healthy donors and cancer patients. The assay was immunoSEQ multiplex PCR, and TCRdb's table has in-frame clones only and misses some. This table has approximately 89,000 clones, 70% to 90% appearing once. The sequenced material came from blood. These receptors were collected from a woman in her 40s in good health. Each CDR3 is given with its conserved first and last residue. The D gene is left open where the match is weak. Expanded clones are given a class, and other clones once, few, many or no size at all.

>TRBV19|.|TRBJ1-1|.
CASSIRQIPTMNTEAFF
TGTGCCAGTAGTATTCGACAGATTCCCACCATGAACACTGAAGCTTTCTTT
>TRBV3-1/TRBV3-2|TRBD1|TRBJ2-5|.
CASSRDRGYQETQYF
TGTGCCAGCAGCCGGGACAGGGGGTACCAAGAGACCCAGTACTTC
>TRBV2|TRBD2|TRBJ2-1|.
CASSEALGGGAKRVGEQFF
TGTGCCAGCAGTGAAGCGCTAGGCGGGGGGGCAAAACGGGTCGGTGAGCAGTTCTTC
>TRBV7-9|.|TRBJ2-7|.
CASSFSPDRPPEQYF
TGTGCCAGCAGCTTCTCCCCTGACAGGCCTCCCGAGCAGTACTTC
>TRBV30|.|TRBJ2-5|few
CAWSTNTGTGETQYF
TGTGCCTGGAGTACGAACACAGGGACGGGGGAGACCCAGTACTTC
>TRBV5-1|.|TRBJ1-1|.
CASSPEGGANTEAFF
TGCGCCAGCAGCCCCGAAGGGGGGGCGAACACTGAAGCTTTCTTT
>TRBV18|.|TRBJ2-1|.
CASSPREGAEQFF
TGTGCCAGCTCACCAAGAGAAGGCGCTGAGCAGTTCTTC
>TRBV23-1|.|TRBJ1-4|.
CASSQVCEKLFF
TGCGCCAGCAGTCAGGTTTGTGAAAAACTGTTTTTT
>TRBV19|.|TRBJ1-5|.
CASSTGLNQPQHF
TGTGCCAGTAGTACGGGGTTGAATCAGCCCCAGCATTTT
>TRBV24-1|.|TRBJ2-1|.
CATSDSNRELSYSYNEQFF
TGTGCCACCAGTGATTCCAACAGGGAGCTATCCTACTCCTACAATGAGCAGTTCTTC
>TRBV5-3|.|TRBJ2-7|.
CARSLVTAAYEQYF
TGTGCCAGAAGCTTGGTGACAGCTGCCTACGAGCAGTACTTC
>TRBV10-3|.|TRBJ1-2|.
CATSENQHGYTF
TGTGCCACCAGTGAGAACCAGCATGGCTACACCTTC
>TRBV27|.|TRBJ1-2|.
CASSFGSGRNYGYTF
TGTGCCAGCAGTTTTGGGTCAGGGAGAAACTATGGCTACACCTTC
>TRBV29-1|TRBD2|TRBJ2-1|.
CSVSRGAGGKNEQFF
TGCAGCGTTTCCCGCGGGGCGGGGGGGAAGAATGAGCAGTTCTTC
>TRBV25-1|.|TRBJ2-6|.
CASSEYIGAGANVLTF
TGTGCCAGCAGTGAATATATAGGGGCTGGGGCCAACGTCCTGACTTTC
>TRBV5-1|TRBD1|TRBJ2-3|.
CASSSSTGPTDTQYF
TGCGCCAGCAGCTCGTCGACAGGGCCCACAGATACGCAGTATTTT
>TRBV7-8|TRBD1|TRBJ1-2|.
CASSEIGDRSRGYGYTF
TGTGCCAGCAGCGAAATCGGGGACAGGTCTCGGGGCTATGGCTACACCTTC
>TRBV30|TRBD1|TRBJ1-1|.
CAWSATGVKTEAFF
TGTGCCTGGAGTGCAACAGGGGTCAAGACTGAAGCTTTCTTT
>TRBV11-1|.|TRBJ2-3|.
CASSHLEYGDTQYF
TGTGCCAGCAGCCATTTGGAATATGGAGATACGCAGTATTTT
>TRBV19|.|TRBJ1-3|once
CASSRGTGNTIYF
TGTGCCAGTAGTCGGGGAACTGGAAACACCATATATTTT
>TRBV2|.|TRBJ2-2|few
CASSGEGLSGELFF
TGTGCCAGCAGTGGAGAAGGGCTCTCCGGGGAGCTGTTTTTT
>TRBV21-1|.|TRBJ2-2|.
CASSKVDSRNTGELFF
TGTGCCAGCAGCAAAGTCGACAGCCGGAACACCGGGGAGCTGTTTTTT
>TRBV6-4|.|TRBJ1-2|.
CASSRDGYGYTF
TGTGCCAGCAGTAGGGATGGCTATGGCTACACCTTC
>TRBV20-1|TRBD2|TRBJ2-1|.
CSASPGGGAANEQFF
TGCAGTGCTAGTCCCGGCGGGGGGGCCGCAAATGAGCAGTTCTTC
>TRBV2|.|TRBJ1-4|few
CASSELGILNEKLFF
TGTGCCAGCAGTGAGTTAGGGATACTTAATGAAAAACTGTTTTTT
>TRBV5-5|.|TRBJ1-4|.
CASSSQQWSEKLFF
TGTGCCAGCAGCTCACAGCAGTGGAGTGAAAAACTGTTTTTT
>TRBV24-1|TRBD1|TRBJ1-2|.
CATSEGQAYGYTF
TGTGCCACCAGTGAGGGACAGGCCTATGGCTACACCTTC
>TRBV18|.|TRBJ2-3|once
CASSLFKRDSGSTDTQYF
TGTGCCAGCTCACTATTTAAGCGGGACAGCGGTAGCACAGATACGCAGTATTTT
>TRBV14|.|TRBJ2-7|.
CASSQDPVGKPREQYF
TGTGCCAGCAGCCAAGATCCCGTGGGGAAACCGAGGGAGCAGTACTTC
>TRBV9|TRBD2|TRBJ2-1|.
CASSMGLAGGLSSYNEQFF
TGTGCCAGCAGCATGGGACTAGCGGGGGGCCTAAGCTCCTACAATGAGCAGTTCTTC
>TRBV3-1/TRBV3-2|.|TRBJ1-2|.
CASSQTRETNYGYTF
TGTGCCAGCAGCCAGACGAGGGAGACTAACTATGGCTACACCTTC
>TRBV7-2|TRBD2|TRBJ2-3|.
CASSLASVTSGALRGTQYF
TGTGCCAGCAGCTTAGCGTCGGTTACGAGCGGGGCTCTGAGGGGTACGCAGTATTTT
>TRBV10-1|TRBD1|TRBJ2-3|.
CASSDPPTLRDRGRIDTQYF
TGCGCCAGCAGTGACCCTCCCACTCTCCGGGACAGGGGGAGGATAGATACGCAGTATTTT
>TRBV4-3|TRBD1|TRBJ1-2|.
CASSQVAGQGAHGYTF
TGCGCCAGCAGCCAAGTTGCGGGACAGGGAGCTCATGGCTACACCTTC
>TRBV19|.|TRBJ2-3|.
CASSIDPSAGVGSQYF
TGTGCCAGTAGTATAGATCCCAGTGCCGGTGTAGGATCGCAGTATTTT
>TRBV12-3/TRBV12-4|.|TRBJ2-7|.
CASSLQGYEQYF
TGTGCCAGCAGTCTCCAGGGCTACGAGCAGTACTTC
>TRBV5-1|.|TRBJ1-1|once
CASSFVGGNTEAFF
TGCGCCAGCAGCTTCGTAGGGGGAAACACTGAAGCTTTCTTT
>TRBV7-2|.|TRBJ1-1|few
CASSPGSRQNEAFF
TGTGCCAGCAGCCCGGGGTCCCGTCAGAATGAAGCTTTCTTT
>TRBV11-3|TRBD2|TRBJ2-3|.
CASSPRTSGGTDTQYF
TGTGCCAGCAGCCCTCGGACTAGCGGAGGAACAGATACGCAGTATTTT
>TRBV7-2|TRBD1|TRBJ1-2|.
CASSSTGAHYGYTF
TGTGCCAGCAGCTCCACAGGGGCCCACTATGGCTACACCTTC
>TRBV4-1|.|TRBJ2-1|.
CASSQDPLEPINEQFF
TGCGCCAGCAGCCAAGATCCACTAGAGCCGATTAATGAGCAGTTCTTC
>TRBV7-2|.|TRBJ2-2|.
CASSRAYTGELFF
TGTGCCAGCAGCCGGGCGTACACCGGGGAGCTGTTTTTT
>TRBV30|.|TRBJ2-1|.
CAWSVQLHEQFF
TGTGCCTGGAGTGTACAGCTACATGAGCAGTTCTTC
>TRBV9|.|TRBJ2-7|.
CASSVPGDEQYF
TGTGCCAGCAGCGTCCCAGGAGACGAGCAGTACTTC
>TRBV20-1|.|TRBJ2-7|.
CSAAHHYEQYF
TGCAGTGCTGCCCATCACTACGAGCAGTACTTC
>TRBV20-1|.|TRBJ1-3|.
CSASSPSLPGNTIYF
TGCAGTGCTAGTTCCCCATCGCTTCCAGGAAACACCATATATTTT
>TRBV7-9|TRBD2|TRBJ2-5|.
CASSLGLAGTQYF
TGTGCCAGCTCCCTCGGACTAGCAGGGACCCAGTACTTC
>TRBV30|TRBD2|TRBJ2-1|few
CAWSGNTGGRNEQFF
TGTGCCTGGAGTGGTAACACGGGGGGGCGGAATGAGCAGTTCTTC
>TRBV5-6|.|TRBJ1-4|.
CASSSWDGREKLFF
TGTGCCAGCAGCTCCTGGGACGGTAGGGAAAAACTGTTTTTT
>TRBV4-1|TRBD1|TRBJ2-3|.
CASTTGGLLDTQYF
TGCGCCAGCACCACAGGGGGTTTGTTGGATACGCAGTATTTT
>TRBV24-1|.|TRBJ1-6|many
CATSDLFRTRGNSPLHF
TGTGCCACCAGTGATTTGTTCCGGACCCGCGGTAATTCACCCCTCCACTTT
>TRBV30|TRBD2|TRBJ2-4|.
CAWSDGRENIQYF
TGTGCCTGGAGTGATGGGAGGGAAAACATTCAGTACTTC
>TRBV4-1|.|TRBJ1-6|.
CASSQEDGSPLHF
TGCGCCAGCAGCCAAGAAGACGGCTCACCCCTCCACTTT
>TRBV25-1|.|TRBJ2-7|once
CASSGSENSYEQYF
TGTGCCAGCAGCGGCAGTGAAAACTCCTACGAGCAGTACTTC
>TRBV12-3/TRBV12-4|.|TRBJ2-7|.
CASAPGASDEQYF
TGTGCCAGCGCCCCGGGGGCCTCGGATGAGCAGTACTTC